The 16 T cell receptor beta chains in this list originate from one sample, sequenced in a study of tumor and adjacent non-tumor tissue in lung cancer. TCRbeta libraries were built with three rounds of nested PCR, modified from ARM-PCR. TCRdb called the multiplex PCR reads again in MiXCR, with one record for every CDR3 protein. Of 100,000 to 150,000 distinct CDR3 sequences listed, 66% are singletons. The template was RNA from unsorted bulk tissue. Sequenced material: lung tumor tissue. The origin of the receptors is a man aged 25-40 years with non-small cell lung cancer.

This clonotype was seen only a few times. This chain uses TRBV6-5 with TRBJ1-2; D remains unclear. The ends were cut back, 0 bases at V and 13 bases at J, with 21 bases in the middle. The CDR3 spans 15 residues. The germline V gene encodes CDR1 MNHEY and CDR2 SVGAGI. CDR3 amino acids: CASSYSSGGNYGCTF. CDR3 in DNA: TGTGCCAGCAGTTACTCGAGTGGAGGGAACTATGGTTGCACCTTC.

This sequence joins TRBV4-3 and TRBJ2-3, with D tentatively TRBD1 (6 bases). This CDR3 region has 19 residues. Trimming cost V 10 bases and J 1 base, with 30 bases left between them. The germline V gene encodes CDR1 LGHNA and CDR2 YSLEER. The CDR3 region has the DNA TGCGCCAACAGTCAAGAATCCGCAGGGACATCTATGGGCACAGATACGCAGTATTTT. The encoded protein is CANSQESAGTSMGTDTQYF.

In regard to this clonotype: Possible read error: a much larger clone is one base away. V usage is TRBV6-5 and J usage is TRBJ2-1, with TRBD2 identical over 7 bases. Germline CDR1 is MNHEY and CDR2 is SVGAGI. The CDR3 is made up of 14 amino acids. CDR3 bases: TGTACCAGCAGCGGGACTGGGCCCCGCGGTGAGCAGTTCTTC. This encodes CTSSGTGPRGEQFF.

In regard to this clonotype: At one boundary the junction diverges from the germline segment, which might be a read error. This chain uses TRBV4-1 with TRBJ1-5, with D possibly matching TRBD1 (6 bases). The CDR3 covers 15 residues. Germline V gene lookup returns CDR1 MGHRA and CDR2 YSYEKL. In DNA form, the CDR3 reads TGTGCCGGCAGCCAAGAGGGCAGGGGTGATCTGCCCCAGCATTTT. This translates into CAGSQEGRGDLPQHF.

This clonotype was seen a handful of times. DNA for the CDR3: TGTGCCAGCAGTTACCCAGATTGGGGGGGCCTCTATGAGCAGTTCTTC. It encodes CASSYPDWGGLYEQFF. This sequence joins TRBV6-6 and TRBJ2-1; TRBD2 might be the D (7 bases). With 2 bases removed from V and 8 bases from J, the gap between germline ends came to 19 bases. From germline, CDR1 is MNHNY and CDR2 SVGAGI (reference sequence). The CDR3 consists of 16 residues.

This clonotype was counted a single time. CDR3 residues: CASSIDRGSYEQYF. In DNA, the CDR3 is TGTGCCAGCAGCATCGACAGGGGATCCTACGAGCAGTACTTC. V is TRBV11-2 and J is TRBJ2-7; 8 nucleotides align to TRBD1. CDR3 length: 14 amino acids. Germline loops: CDR1 SGHAT, CDR2 FQNNGV. The J segment lost 1 base and the V segment lost 5 bases, leaving 4 bases of the junction unmatched.

This clonotype was recorded once. This chain links TRBV6-4 with TRBJ1-2, with no clear D. The CDR3 contains 10 residues. Germline CDR1 is MRHNA and CDR2 is SNTAGT. V was cut by 8 bases and J by 8 bases, with 9 bases left in between. The CDR3 nucleotides are TGTGCCAGCGTATGGTGGGGCTACACCTTC. As protein: CASVWWGYTF.

As to this clonotype: A much larger clone lies a single base off, so this may be a read error. The CDR3 does not end in the conserved phenylalanine or tryptophan, so this is likely a read error. The J gene is TRBJ2-5, the V gene TRBV10-2, with D perhaps matching TRBD2 (6 bases). The V and J ends lost 3 bases and 0 bases respectively, with 17 bases between them. Germline CDR1 and CDR2: WSHSY and SAAADI. The CDR3 is made up of 17 amino acids. Written as DNA, the CDR3 is TGCGCCAGCAGTGAATCGGCCTCGCGGGGTAACCAAGAGACCCAGTACTCC. Encoded protein: CASSESASRGNQETQYS.

Regarding this clonotype: Germline is not matched at one junction end, which may reflect a read error. The chain combines TRBV5-4 with TRBJ1-2; D ambiguous. Germline assignment: CDR1 SGHNT and CDR2 YYREEE (reference sequence). The CDR3 runs 13 residues. DNA of the CDR3: TGTGCCAACAGCTTGGACGTTAACTATGGCTACACCTTC. Its translation is CANSLDVNYGYTF.

In its sample, this clonotype was seen a few times. A read error may explain this, as a much larger clone is one base away. This sequence joins TRBV20-1 and TRBJ2-1; D is perhaps TRBD2 (5 bases). Near its end, the DNA agrees better with TRBJ2-7, so the J call may be wrong. Germline V gene data show CDR1 as DFQATT and CDR2 as SNEGSKA (reference sequence). The CDR3 is 14 residues long. This chain's CDR3 is CSARDFISYNEQYF. The DNA for the CDR3 is TGCAGTGCTAGGGACTTCATATCCTACAATGAGCAGTACTTC.

Points on this clonotype: Since a much larger clone is just one base distant, this may be a read error. The V gene is TRBV4-3, the J gene TRBJ2-1; TRBD2 aligns across 8 bases. V shed 4 bases and J 4 bases; nucleotides not matched to a gene: 15. CDR3 size: 18 residues. CDR1 is LGHNA, CDR2 YSLEER, per germline. CDR3 sequence reads: CASSLHPPREVTYNEQFF. For the CDR3, the DNA is TGCGCCAGCAGCCTTCACCCCCCGCGGGAGGTTACATACAATGAGCAGTTCTTC.

With respect to this clonotype: A much larger clone lies one base from this, so it may be a read error. J is TRBJ1-1 and V is TRBV6-6, with D unresolved. Germline V gene sequence: CDR1 MNHNY, CDR2 SVGAGI (reference sequence). CDR3 length: 14 residues. CDR3 nucleotides: TGTACCAGCAGTTACCGCCCGGTTGACACTGAAGCTTTCTTT. Translation: CTSSYRPVDTEAFF.

The genes are TRBV24-1 and TRBJ2-4; D gene uncertain. CDR1 KGHDR and CDR2 SFDVKD come from the germline V gene. CDR3 size: 17 residues. V was pared by 1 base and J by 0 bases, with 12 bases between. The CDR3 reads CATSDFGWRRAKNIQYF. In nucleotides, the CDR3 is TGTGCCACCAGTGATTTTGGTTGGCGGAGAGCCAAAAACATTCAGTACTTC.

This sequence joins TRBV11-2 and TRBJ2-7; D uncertain. The V gene lost 0 bases and the J gene lost 2 bases, with 8 bases spanning the gap. This CDR3 has 14 residues. In germline, CDR1 is SGHAT, CDR2 FQNNGV. CDR3 loop: CASSLDPGTYEQYF. The CDR3 region has the DNA TGTGCCAGCAGCTTAGACCCCGGAACCTACGAGCAGTACTTC.

As concerns this clonotype: The junction and the germline gene differ at one end; a read error may be behind it. The chain carries TRBV20-1 and TRBJ2-2; 8 bases agree with TRBD1. There are 14 residues in the CDR3. Germline CDR1 reads DFQATT; CDR2 reads SNEGSKA (reference sequence). The CDR3 is CSARRDRNTGELFF. CDR3 bases: TGCAGTGCTAGACGGGACAGGAACACCGGGGAGCTATTTTTT.

A word on this clonotype: Given a much more abundant clone one base away, this may be a read error. V is TRBV4-1 and J is TRBJ1-1, with 9 positions matching TRBD1. The CDR3 covers 14 residues. Germline assignment: CDR1 MGHRA and CDR2 YSYEKL. J was trimmed by 7 bases and V by 4 bases; bases with no gene match: 7. CDR3 DNA sequence: TGCGCCAGCAGCCGGACAGGGGATTCCATTGAAGCTTTCTTT. It encodes CASSRTGDSIEAFF.